Shown below are 26 T cell receptor beta chains from a single sample sequenced in a study of regulatory T cells in long-lasting Graves disease. Time point specified: newly diagnosed GD, antithyroid drugs for less than 3 months. There was RNA extracted from PBMCs, and the TCR library was made from it. Library construction for TCR beta used iRepertoire HTBI primers and Arm-PCR of CDR3 regions. TCRdb redid the calling of the multiplex PCR reads with MiXCR, one entry per CDR3 protein. The data show 250,000 or so distinct CDR3 sequences, 20% seen once. The sequencing here drew on peripheral blood mononuclear cells (PBMCs), taken at new diagnosis, from a patient treated with antithyroid drugs. All receptors derive from a female donor with Graves disease.

This clonotype showed up just a few times. This chain links TRBV6-2 or TRBV6-3 with TRBJ2-4, with TRBD1 identical over 10 bases. V gave up 0 bases and J gave up 5 bases; unmatched junction bases: 1. The CDR3 loop spans 15 amino acids. Per the germline V gene, CDR1 is MNHEY and CDR2 is SVGEGT. In DNA, the CDR3 is TGTGCCAGCAGTTACTCAGGGACAGGGGAAAACATTCAGTACTTC. It translates to CASSYSGTGENIQYF.

This clonotype was counted ten times or more. J is TRBJ1-1 and V is TRBV7-9; TRBD1 might be the D (6 bases). The CDR3 is made up of 14 amino acids. V lost 4 bases, J lost 1 base, and 10 bases lay in between. Germline-derived CDR1 and CDR2 are SEHNR and FQNEAQ (reference sequence). The CDR3 sequence is CASSWNRANTEAFF. The CDR3 nucleotides read TGTGCCAGCAGCTGGAACAGGGCGAACACTGAAGCTTTCTTT.

This clonotype came up many times. This sequence joins TRBV7-2 and TRBJ1-4; D unresolved. CDR1 and CDR2 (germline): SGHTA, FQGNSA. This CDR3 comprises 14 residues. V was cut by 6 bases and J by 4 bases, with 12 bases left in between. The CDR3 nucleotides read TGTGCCAGCAGAATAGGGCCAAATAATGAAAAACTGTTTTTT. Translated, it gives CASRIGPNNEKLFF. The whole variable domain, remainder taken from reference TRBV7-2 and TRBJ1-4, is GAGVSQSPSNKVTEKGKDVELRCDPISGHTALYWYRQSLGQGLEFLIYFQGNSAPDKSGLPSDRFSAERTGGSVSTLTIQRTQQEDSAVYLCASRIGPNNEKLFFGSGTQLSVL.

This clonotype has at least ten counts. Compared with germline, one end of the junction differs, possibly owing to a read error. The chain combines TRBV28 with TRBJ1-1; D is unresolved. Germline V CDR1 and CDR2: MDHEN, SYDVKM. The CDR3 has 13 amino acids. CDR3 region: CASRPGPEAAEVF. The CDR3 bases are TGTGCCAGCAGACCCGGGCCAGAGGCCGCGGAGGTCTTT.

The sample holds many counts of this clonotype. The chain carries TRBV3-1 and TRBJ2-1; D is unclear. Trimming shortened V by 0 bases and J by 4 bases, and 16 bases separated the two germline ends. Germline CDR1 and CDR2: LGHDT and YNNKEL (reference sequence). CDR3 length: 17 amino acids. DNA for the CDR3: TGTGCCAGCAGCCAAGATTCGATGCTTTTCGATTACAATGAGCAGTTCTTC. As protein: CASSQDSMLFDYNEQFF.

This rearrangement joins TRBV13 to TRBJ2-7; TRBD2 might be the D (6 bases). From germline, CDR1 is PRHDT and CDR2 FYEKMQ (reference sequence). The CDR3 consists of 14 residues. Trimming removed 2 bases at V and 3 bases at J, with 11 bases between. Written as DNA, the CDR3 is TGTGCCAGCAGCTTATTCGGCGGGAACTACGAGCAGTACTTC. This gives the protein CASSLFGGNYEQYF.

The V call is TRBV5-6, the J call TRBJ2-4, with unresolved D. The CDR3 length is 14 residues. V lost 0 bases, J lost 5 bases, and 9 bases lay in between. Germline CDR1 and CDR2: SGHDT and YYEEEE. The CDR3 loop reads CASSLGQKENIQYF. CDR3 DNA sequence: TGTGCCAGCAGCTTGGGCCAGAAGGAAAACATTCAGTACTTC.

A remark on this clonotype: A much larger clone sits a single nucleotide away, making a read error possible. V gene TRBV11-3 combines with J gene TRBJ2-5; 7 bases map to TRBD2. Germline V gene data show CDR1 as SGHNT and CDR2 as YENEEA. J was trimmed by 11 bases and V by 5 bases; bases with no gene match: 20. The CDR3 extends over 16 amino acids. The CDR3 protein is CASSQHTSEGHNEQYF. CDR3 in DNA: TGTGCCAGCAGCCAACATACTAGCGAGGGGCACAATGAGCAGTACTTC.

J is TRBJ1-4 and V is TRBV28; D unresolved. This CDR3 contains 13 residues. Germline values: CDR1 MDHEN, CDR2 SYDVKM. Trimming shortened V by 8 bases and J by 6 bases, and 13 bases separated the two germline ends. This CDR3 is CASVSLADEKLFF. Here the CDR3 DNA reads TGTGCCAGCGTCTCGTTGGCAGATGAAAAACTGTTTTTT.

This clonotype was counted many times. The chain carries TRBV7-2 and TRBJ2-3, with D hard to call. The CDR3 has 13 amino acids. CDR1 is SGHTA, CDR2 FQGNSA, per germline. Trimming pared 0 bases from V and 5 bases from J, leaving 6 bases between. The CDR3 reads CASSLAPQDTQYF. The CDR3 region has the DNA TGTGCCAGCAGCTTAGCACCGCAAGATACGCAGTATTTT.

This clonotype was recorded at least ten times. The genes are TRBV4-3 and TRBJ2-5, with 12 positions matching TRBD1. CDR1 is LGHNA and CDR2 is YSLEER in the germline V gene. V dropped 6 bases and J dropped 4; count of bases not matched to a gene: 6. The CDR3 covers 15 residues. DNA of the CDR3: TGCGCCAGCAGTGACCCGGGACAGGGGGCAGAGACCCAGTACTTC. Its translation: CASSDPGQGAETQYF.

In DNA form, the CDR3 reads TGCGCCAGCAGCTTGGGGACAGGGACTCAGCCCCAGCATTTT. As protein: CASSLGTGTQPQHF. The chain is built from TRBV5-1 and TRBJ1-5; 8 bases are shared with TRBD1. The CDR3 is made up of 14 amino acids. After removal of 0 bases from V and 6 bases from J, the junction contained 2 bases not matched to a gene. CDR1 SGHRS and CDR2 YFSETQ come from the germline V gene.

Worth noting for this clonotype: This likely stems from a read error, as it lies one base from a far larger clone. In DNA, the CDR3 is TGTGCCAGCAGTCCTGACAGTCCCTATGGCCACACCTTC. This gives the protein CASSPDSPYGHTF. This chain uses TRBV2 with TRBJ1-2; tentatively, D is TRBD1 (5 bases). The germline V gene has CDR1 SNHLY and CDR2 FYNNEI. The CDR3 spans 13 residues.

This clonotype appeared many times. The V gene is TRBV20-1, the J gene TRBJ2-1; TRBD2 agrees at 10 bases. Losses at the gene ends were 5 bases for V and 8 bases for J; bases not matched to a gene: 9. This CDR3 is 14 amino acids long. CDR1 DFQATT and CDR2 SNEGSKA come from the germline V gene (reference sequence). Written as DNA, the CDR3 is TGCAGTGCTTGGACTAGCGGCTCGGTCTATGAGCAGTTCTTC. Translating gives CSAWTSGSVYEQFF.

For this clonotype: Just one base apart from a much larger clone, this may be a read error. The chain joins TRBV18 to TRBJ1-1; 7 bases are a match to TRBD1. The germline V gene has CDR1 KGHSH and CDR2 LQKENI. The CDR3 totals 15 residues. After removal of 8 bases from V and 0 bases from J, the junction contained 9 bases not matched to a gene. The CDR3 loop reads CASPLTTGMNTEAFF. In nucleotides, the CDR3 is TGTGCCAGCCCACTGACGACAGGGATGAACACTGAAGCTTTCTTT. The full variable domain, rest sourced from reference TRBV18 and TRBJ1-1, is NAGVMQNPRHLVRRRGQEARLRCSPMKGHSHVYWYRQLPEEGLKFMVYLQKENIIDESGMPKERFSAEFPKEGPSILRIQQVVRGDSAAYFCASPLTTGMNTEAFFGQGTRLTVV.

Ten or more counts support this clonotype. The chain links TRBV20-1 to TRBJ2-1; D may be TRBD1 or TRBD2 (6 bases each). The CDR3 extends over 18 amino acids. Trimming cost V 3 bases and J 1 base, with 22 bases left between them. Germline V CDR1 and CDR2: DFQATT, SNEGSKA (reference sequence). In DNA form, the CDR3 reads TGCAGTGCTAGTCGCCCCCGTAGGGGGGAGAGGTCCTACAATGAGCAGTTCTTC. Its protein product is CSASRPRRGERSYNEQFF.

The genes are TRBV6-1 and TRBJ2-2, with D possibly being TRBD1 or TRBD2 (5 bases each). Per the germline V gene, CDR1 is MNHNS and CDR2 is SASEGT. This CDR3 comprises 14 residues. V shed 6 bases and J shed 6 bases, with 14 bases lying between them. The CDR3 DNA follows: TGTGCCAGCAGACAGACAGAGGGATCCGGGGAGCTGTTTTTT. It specifies CASRQTEGSGELFF.

This clonotype was recorded at least ten times. The chain uses TRBV2 and TRBJ2-1; maybe TRBD2 (6 bases). Trimming took 6 bases from V and 0 from J, leaving 6 bases between them. This CDR3 is built from 13 residues. Germline values: CDR1 SNHLY, CDR2 FYNNEI. Written as DNA, the CDR3 is TGTGCCAGCAGCGGGAGCTCCTACAATGAGCAGTTCTTC. Its protein is CASSGSSYNEQFF.

This chain connects TRBV7-2 to TRBJ2-1; 9 positions agree with TRBD2. The DNA end is a closer match to TRBJ2-5, so the J assignment may be wrong. CDR1 SGHTA and CDR2 FQGNSA come from the germline V gene. This CDR3 has 17 amino acids. The CDR3 nucleotides are TGTGCCAGCAGCTTAGAGGCTAGCGGGAAAGGCGGGGAGACCCAGTACTTC. Its translation is CASSLEASGKGGETQYF.

The chain carries TRBV7-8 and TRBJ2-1, with TRBD2 matching over 12 bases. The germline V gene has CDR1 SGHVS and CDR2 FQNEAQ. V dropped 2 bases and J dropped 7; count of bases not matched to a gene: 12. This CDR3 has 18 amino acids. The CDR3 protein is CASSLSDGLAGWGNEQFF. The CDR3 DNA reads TGTGCCAGCAGCTTATCCGATGGACTAGCGGGATGGGGGAATGAGCAGTTCTTC.

This clonotype was seen ten or more times. The chain combines TRBV2 with TRBJ2-2; no clear D gene. The CDR3 loop spans 14 amino acids. V was trimmed by 11 bases and J by 0 bases, leaving 13 bases between them. Germline CDR1 reads SNHLY; CDR2 reads FYNNEI. In nucleotides, the CDR3 is TGTGCCTCCCTCCCCTGGACGAACACCGGGGAGCTGTTTTTT. Protein sequence: CASLPWTNTGELFF.

This clonotype appeared a few times. At one boundary the junction diverges from the germline segment, which might be a read error. This chain joins TRBV5-4 and TRBJ2-3; 13 nucleotides match TRBD2. CDR1 SGHNT and CDR2 YYREEE come from the germline V gene (reference sequence). This CDR3 has 16 residues. The chain's CDR3 is CASSLGLAGSRDTQYF. The CDR3 nucleotides are TGTGCCAGCAGTTTGGGACTAGCGGGGAGCCGGGATACGCAGTATTTT.

This clonotype was counted many times. The chain recombines TRBV20-1 with TRBJ1-1, with a weak D call TRBD1 (6 bases). The germline V gene encodes CDR1 DFQATT and CDR2 SNEGSKA (reference sequence). There are 13 residues in the CDR3. CDR3 in amino acids: CSSLGASNTEAFF. The CDR3 nucleotides read TGCAGCAGCCTGGGGGCTTCGAACACTGAAGCTTTCTTT.

This clonotype was recorded many times. J is TRBJ1-1 and V is TRBV6-1; D gene ambiguous. There are 14 residues in the CDR3. Trimming pared 7 bases from V and 1 base from J, leaving 13 bases between. The germline V gene encodes CDR1 MNHNS and CDR2 SASEGT. This CDR3 is CASTEPGRNTEAFF. The CDR3 DNA follows: TGTGCCAGCACCGAACCGGGGAGGAACACTGAAGCTTTCTTT.

In its sample, this clonotype was seen a few times. The rearrangement links TRBV5-4 to TRBJ1-2; 7 bases map to TRBD1. Germline loops: CDR1 SGHNT, CDR2 YYREEE (reference sequence). The CDR3 extends over 14 amino acids. The V segment lost 1 base and the J segment 7 bases; nucleotides outside the gene matches: 7. DNA of the CDR3: TGTGCCAGCAGCTTGAAGTTAGGGGGCTCTGGCTACACCTTC. Translated, it gives CASSLKLGGSGYTF.

This clonotype was counted many times. The genes are TRBV11-2 and TRBJ2-3; 8 bases fit TRBD1. Germline V gene data show CDR1 as SGHAT and CDR2 as FQNNGV. The CDR3 totals 14 residues. V lost 3 bases and J lost 6; bases outside the gene matches: 5. The CDR3 nucleotides are TGTGCCAGCAGCTTCTTGACAGGGGAGGATACGCAGTATTTT. Translated: CASSFLTGEDTQYF.